This TCR beta chain was recorded in a study of blood T cell repertoires in COVID-19. The wider study: Samples came from the United States, Italy and Spain, spanning acute and convalescent COVID-19. Sources were T cells, B-cell-depleted T cells, or PBMCs; the material itself was cDNA or gDNA.

Per the original methods: Amplification of reference gene primers was used by the study to estimate nucleated cell counts. The assay was immunoSEQ multiplex PCR, and TCRdb's table has in-frame clones only and misses some. That table furnishes V, J and clone size, whereas the DNA furnished D and trimming. Of around 200,000 clones in the sample, less than 90% were seen once. V dropped 6 bases and J dropped 5; count of bases not matched to a gene: 10. Germline values: CDR1 LNHDA, CDR2 SQIVND (reference sequence). The CDR3 runs 17 residues. The chain recombines TRBV19 with TRBJ2-1, with 13 nucleotides matching TRBD2. The clonotype originates from a young man with acute or convalescent COVID-19. Sequenced sample: peripheral blood. This CDR3 is CASRPTGLAGVDNEQFF. CDR3 coding DNA: TGTGCCAGTAGACCTACCGGACTAGCGGGGGTGGACAATGAGCAGTTCTTC.